This entry features one T cell receptor beta chain sequence. Germline trimming cut 3 bases from V and 9 bases from J; bases unmatched to any gene: 8. CDR3 size: 15 residues. Germline V gene lookup returns CDR1 SGHNT and CDR2 YYREEE (reference sequence). Study processing details: From reference gene primer amplification, estimates of nucleated cell counts were derived. Libraries were prepared by immunoSEQ multiplex PCR; TCRdb keeps only in-frame clonotypes and omits some of them. V, J and clone size were drawn from that table, and D and trimming were deduced from the DNA. The sample contains some 11,000 clones, 85% to 95% of which appear only once. The record originates from a study of blood T cell repertoires in COVID-19. On the study more broadly: The United States, Italy and Spain were the sources of the acute and convalescent COVID-19 samples. T cells, B-cell-depleted T cells, or PBMCs supplied cDNA or gDNA.

The rearrangement joins TRBV5-4 to TRBJ2-1; 11 bases line up with TRBD2. The specimen sequenced was peripheral blood. The receptor comes from a woman aged 70-85 years with active COVID-19. The CDR3 spells CASSSTSGRPSEQFF. The CDR3 DNA is TGTGCCAGCAGCTCAACTAGCGGGAGACCGAGTGAGCAGTTCTTC.